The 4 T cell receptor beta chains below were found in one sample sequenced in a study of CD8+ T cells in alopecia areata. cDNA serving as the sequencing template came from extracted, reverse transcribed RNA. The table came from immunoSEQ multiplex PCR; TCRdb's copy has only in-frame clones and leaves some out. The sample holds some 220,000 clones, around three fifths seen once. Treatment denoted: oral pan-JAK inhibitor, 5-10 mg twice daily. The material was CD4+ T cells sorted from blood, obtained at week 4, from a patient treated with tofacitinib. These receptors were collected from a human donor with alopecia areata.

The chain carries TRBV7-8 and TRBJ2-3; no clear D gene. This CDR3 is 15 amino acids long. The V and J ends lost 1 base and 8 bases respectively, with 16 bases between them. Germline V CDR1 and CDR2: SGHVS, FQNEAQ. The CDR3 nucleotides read TGTGCCAGCAGCTTAGACTCCTCGCAAATGGCTACGCAGTATTTT. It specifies CASSLDSSQMATQYF.

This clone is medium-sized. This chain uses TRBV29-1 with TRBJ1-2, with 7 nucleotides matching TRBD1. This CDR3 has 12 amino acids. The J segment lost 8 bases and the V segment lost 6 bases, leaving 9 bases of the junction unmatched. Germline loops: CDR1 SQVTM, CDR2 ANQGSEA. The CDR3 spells CSVTTGRHGYTF. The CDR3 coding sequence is TGCAGCGTCACGACAGGGAGGCACGGCTACACCTTC. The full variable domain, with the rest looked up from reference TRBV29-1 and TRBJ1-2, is SAVISQKPSRDICQRGTSLTIQCQVDSQVTMMFWYRQQPGQSLTLIATANQGSEATYESGFVIDKFPISRPNLTFSTLTVSNMSPEDSSIYLCSVTTGRHGYTFGSGTRLTVV.

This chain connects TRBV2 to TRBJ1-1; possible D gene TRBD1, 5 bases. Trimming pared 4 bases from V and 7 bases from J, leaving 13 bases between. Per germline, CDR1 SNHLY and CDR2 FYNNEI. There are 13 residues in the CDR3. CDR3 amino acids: CASSVGRVIEAFF. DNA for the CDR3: TGTGCCAGCAGTGTAGGCAGGGTTATTGAAGCTTTCTTT.

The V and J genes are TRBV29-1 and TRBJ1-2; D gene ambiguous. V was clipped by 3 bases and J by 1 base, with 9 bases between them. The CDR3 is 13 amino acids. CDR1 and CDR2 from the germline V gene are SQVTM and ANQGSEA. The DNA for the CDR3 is TGCAGCGTTGATCCGGGGTTTAACTATGGCTACACCTTC. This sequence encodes CSVDPGFNYGYTF.